The next 20 T cell receptor beta chains were all read from a single sample in a study of control samples from healthy donors and cancer patients. The repertoire was sequenced with immunoSEQ multiplex PCR; TCRdb's copy has only in-frame clones and lacks some. The sample has roughly 130,000 clones; 75% to 95% are singletons. Specimen: blood. The receptors stem from a man aged 18 to 30 in good health.

CDR3 coding DNA: TGTGCCAGCAGTCCCAGCGTATCACCAGATACGCAGTATTTT. It yields the protein CASSPSVSPDTQYF. This chain links TRBV6-5 with TRBJ2-3; D is ambiguous. Trimming took off 5 bases at V and 4 bases at J, with 13 bases between the two ends. The germline CDR1 and CDR2 sequences are MNHEY and SVGAGI. This CDR3 has 14 residues.

The chain is built from TRBV11-2 and TRBJ2-2; D remains unclear. Per germline, CDR1 SGHAT and CDR2 FQNNGV. The CDR3 totals 12 residues. Trimming cost V 10 bases and J 8 bases, with 14 bases left between them. CDR3 nucleotide sequence: TGTGCCAACGCACTCAACGGGGGGGAGCTGTTTTTT. Protein sequence: CANALNGGELFF.

The chain joins TRBV11-3 to TRBJ2-7; D gene unclear. From germline, CDR1 is SGHNT and CDR2 YENEEA. The CDR3 extends over 13 amino acids. The V end was cut by 3 bases, the J end by 4 bases, with 10 bases between. CDR3 protein: CASSLYTRYEQYV. The DNA of the CDR3 is TGTGCCAGCAGCTTGTACACCCGGTACGAGCAGTACGTC.

This chain uses TRBV9 with TRBJ2-5; D possibly corresponds to TRBD1 (6 bases). Per the germline V gene, CDR1 is SGDLS and CDR2 is YYNGEE. V was pared by 3 bases and J by 2 bases, with 14 bases between. This CDR3 region has 15 residues. The CDR3 DNA follows: TGTGCCAGCAGCGAACAGGGATCTATGCAAGAGACCCAGTACTTC. This encodes CASSEQGSMQETQYF.

The chain joins TRBV27 to TRBJ1-5; D is perhaps TRBD1 (6 bases). The CDR3 totals 16 residues. Germline loops: CDR1 MNHEY, CDR2 SMNVEV (reference sequence). V lost 6 bases and J lost 0, with 15 bases in between. CDR3 amino acids: CASSPGTIISNQPQHF. Written as DNA, the CDR3 is TGTGCCAGCAGCCCCGGGACAATTATTAGCAATCAGCCCCAGCATTTT.

This clone appeared once. The genes are TRBV6-1 and TRBJ2-5; D is uncertain. The V gene lost 3 bases and the J gene lost 5 bases, with 16 bases spanning the gap. The V gene's germline CDR1 is MNHNS and CDR2 SASEGT. CDR3 length equals 15 residues. The DNA of the CDR3 is TGTGCCAGCAGTGAGGCCGGAGTAGCCTACGAGACCCAGTACTTC. It yields the protein CASSEAGVAYETQYF.

The V and J genes are TRBV4-1 and TRBJ1-2; the D gene is possibly TRBD1 (5 bases). Deletions cut 0 bases from V and 2 bases from J, with 16 bases between. CDR1 MGHRA and CDR2 YSYEKL come from the germline V gene. The CDR3 spans 17 residues. The CDR3 nucleotides are TGCGCCAGCAGCCAAGACGGGGGAGTTTTTCACAACTATGGCTACACCTTC. Protein sequence: CASSQDGGVFHNYGYTF.

This clone was found once. The V call is TRBV30, the J call TRBJ2-5, with 8 bases aligning to TRBD2. This CDR3 has 13 residues. V gave up 2 bases and J gave up 3 bases; unmatched junction bases: 2. The germline V gene has CDR1 GTSNPN and CDR2 SVGIG (reference sequence). The CDR3 region is CAWSRGGKETQYF. CDR3 DNA sequence: TGTGCCTGGAGTCGGGGGGGAAAAGAGACCCAGTACTTC.

This clone was observed a single time. V gene TRBV11-1 combines with J gene TRBJ2-7, with D possibly being TRBD1 (6 bases). This CDR3 is 15 amino acids long. V gave up 6 bases and J gave up 2 bases, with 17 bases separating them. CDR1 is SGHAT and CDR2 is FQDESV in the germline V gene (reference sequence). The CDR3 region has the DNA TGTGCCAGCAGTTCAGACAGGACTCGAGCCTACGAGCAGTACTTC. It translates to CASSSDRTRAYEQYF. The complete variable domain, with remaining parts taken from reference TRBV11-1 and TRBJ2-7, reads EAEVAQSPRYKITEKSQAVAFWCDPISGHATLYWYRQILGQGPELLVQFQDESVVDDSQLPKDRFSAERLKGVDSTLKIQPAELGDSAMYLCASSSDRTRAYEQYFGPGTRLTVT.

The chain joins TRBV19 to TRBJ2-2; tentative D call: TRBD2 (5 bases). This CDR3 spans 16 amino acids. CDR1 and CDR2 (germline): LNHDA, SQIVND (reference sequence). V was trimmed by 7 bases and J by 6 bases, leaving 21 bases between them. DNA of the CDR3: TGTGCCAGTAAAATATACTCGGCTGGCGGGTCCGGGGAGCTGTTTTTT. Amino acid sequence: CASKIYSAGGSGELFF.

The chain couples TRBV2 to TRBJ2-1; D is unresolved. V lost 3 bases to trimming and J lost 0 bases, with 9 bases between them. The CDR3 spans 15 residues. The V gene's germline CDR1 is SNHLY and CDR2 FYNNEI. The CDR3 coding sequence is TGTGCCAGCAGTGAGAACGGGCCCTCCTACAATGAGCAGTTCTTC. It is translated as CASSENGPSYNEQFF. Looking up the rest from reference TRBV2 and TRBJ2-1 gives the full variable domain: EPEVTQTPSHQVTQMGQEVILRCVPISNHLYFYWYRQILGQKVEFLVSFYNNEISEKSEIFDDQFSVERPDGSNFTLKIRSTKLEDSAMYFCASSENGPSYNEQFFGPGTRLTVL.

Concerning this clone itself: At the DNA level, this CDR3 is encoded by other sequences in the same sample as well. This chain links TRBV3-1 (or the pseudogene TRBV3-2) with TRBJ2-3; maybe TRBD2 (6 bases). The CDR3 spans 13 residues. Trimming took off 3 bases at V and 3 bases at J, with 7 bases between the two ends. Per the germline V gene, CDR1 is LGHDT and CDR2 is YNNKEL (reference sequence). Here the CDR3 reads CASSQGGTDTQYF. CDR3 DNA: TGTGCCAGCAGCCAGGGAGGAACAGATACGCAGTATTTT.

The V and J genes are TRBV5-1 and TRBJ2-3; 7 bases agree with TRBD1. The trim removed 0 bases at V and 2 bases at J, leaving 3 bases unmatched. CDR3 length: 15 residues. The germline V gene has CDR1 SGHRS and CDR2 YFSETQ. The chain's CDR3 is CASSLAGTDTDTQYF. CDR3 bases: TGCGCCAGCAGCTTGGCTGGGACAGACACAGATACGCAGTATTTT.

The CDR3 region has the DNA TGTGCCAGCAGCGTGGAGGACAGGCCCGTAGATGGCTACACCTTC. The encoded protein is CASSVEDRPVDGYTF. The chain carries TRBV9 and TRBJ1-2; TRBD1 aligns across 7 bases. V lost 2 bases and J lost 6; bases outside the gene matches: 10. The CDR3 has 15 residues. CDR1 and CDR2 (germline): SGDLS, YYNGEE.

V usage is TRBV12-5 and J usage is TRBJ1-2, with 7 bases aligning to TRBD1. J gave up 8 bases and V 0 bases, and 12 bases lay outside the gene matches. The CDR3 loop spans 16 amino acids. The germline V gene has CDR1 LGHNT and CDR2 FRNRAP. For the CDR3, the DNA is TGTGCTAGTGGTTTGGTACTCACCGGGACAGCGGGGGGCTACACCTTC. Its protein is CASGLVLTGTAGGYTF.

J is TRBJ1-3 and V is TRBV12-5, with 7 bases lining up with TRBD1. The CDR3 runs 17 residues. Per the germline V gene, CDR1 is LGHNT and CDR2 is FRNRAP. Trimming at V came to 0 bases and at J to 11 bases, leaving 16 bases not matched to a gene. The CDR3 DNA sequence: TGTGCTAGTGGTTTGGTAGTCGGACAGGAGACAGGACCCGCCATATATTTT. This sequence encodes CASGLVVGQETGPAIYF.

The V call is TRBV2, the J call TRBJ1-1; possibly TRBD1 for D (6 bases). Germline V gene data show CDR1 as SNHLY and CDR2 as FYNNEI. The CDR3 covers 14 residues. With 7 bases removed from V and 3 bases from J, the gap between germline ends came to 15 bases. The CDR3 DNA reads TGTGCCAGCAAAGTGGGGGCGGGAGACACTGAAGCTTTCTTT. Protein: CASKVGAGDTEAFF.

This chain links TRBV19 with TRBJ1-5, with TRBD1 identical over 8 bases. The J segment lost 2 bases and the V segment lost 5 bases, leaving 2 bases of the junction unmatched. The germline CDR1 and CDR2 sequences are LNHDA and SQIVND (reference sequence). This CDR3 spans 14 amino acids. The CDR3 here is CASSDRGGNQPQHF. CDR3 in DNA: TGTGCCAGTAGTGACAGGGGAGGCAATCAGCCCCAGCATTTT.

J is TRBJ2-7 and V is TRBV15, with 8 bases fitting TRBD1. With 5 bases clipped from V and 3 bases from J, the junction kept 9 bases outside the gene matches. Germline loops: CDR1 LNHNV, CDR2 YYDKDF (reference sequence). The CDR3 totals 15 residues. CDR3 protein: CATSGPDRAYYEQYF. For the CDR3, the DNA is TGTGCCACCAGCGGCCCGGACAGGGCTTACTACGAGCAGTACTTC.

The genes are TRBV27 and TRBJ1-5; 7 bases match TRBD1. This CDR3 spans 14 amino acids. V shed 5 bases and J 5 bases; nucleotides not matched to a gene: 6. CDR1 and CDR2 from the germline V gene are MNHEY and SMNVEV (reference sequence). This CDR3 reads CASSSRDSYQPQHF. The CDR3 DNA reads as TGTGCCAGCAGTAGTAGGGACAGCTATCAGCCCCAGCATTTT.